Below are 6 T cell receptor beta chains sequenced from a single sample in a study of blood T cell repertoires in COVID-19. Clones were read by immunoSEQ multiplex PCR, and TCRdb kept only the in-frame ones, dropping some. The sample shows roughly 79,000 clones, around 82% of them seen only once. The sequenced sample consisted of peripheral blood. The receptors shown here come from a human donor in a cohort sampled during active COVID-19.

The gene calls are TRBV7-9 and TRBJ2-3, with D possibly TRBD1 on 7 matching bases. Trimming removed 5 bases at V and 2 bases at J, with 17 bases between. CDR3 length: 16 residues. Germline lookup yields CDR1 SEHNR and CDR2 FQNEAQ (reference sequence). The CDR3 sequence is CASSGGAGGYTDTQYF. The DNA for the CDR3 is TGTGCCAGCAGCGGCGGGGCAGGGGGTTACACAGATACGCAGTATTTT.

This chain links TRBV5-1 with TRBJ2-3; D remains ambiguous. V was shortened by 0 bases and J by 3 bases, with 11 bases between the two germline ends. Germline V CDR1 and CDR2: SGHRS, YFSETQ. CDR3 size: 15 residues. CDR3 sequence: CASSLGGSRTDTQYF. CDR3 nucleotides: TGCGCCAGCAGCTTGGGTGGGTCGAGGACAGATACGCAGTATTTT.

The chain recombines TRBV7-9 with TRBJ1-1; the D is unclear. CDR3 length: 15 amino acids. Trimming stripped 1 base from V and 2 bases from J, with 11 bases between. The germline V gene has CDR1 SEHNR and CDR2 FQNEAQ (reference sequence). This CDR3 reads CASSLVAGFNTEAFF. The CDR3 DNA reads TGTGCCAGCAGCTTAGTGGCAGGATTTAACACTGAAGCTTTCTTT. Full variable domain (outside the CDR3, taken from reference TRBV7-9 and TRBJ1-1): DTGVSQNPRHKITKRGQNVTFRCDPISEHNRLYWYRQTLGQGPEFLTYFQNEAQLEKSRLLSDRFSAERPKGSFSTLEIQRTEQGDSAMYLCASSLVAGFNTEAFFGQGTRLTVV.

The rearrangement uses TRBV5-1 and TRBJ2-1; D unresolved. The ends were cut back, 0 bases at V and 10 bases at J, with 8 bases in the middle. CDR3 length equals 12 residues. Germline V CDR1 and CDR2: SGHRS, YFSETQ. The chain's CDR3 is CASSLDVSEQFF. In nucleotides, the CDR3 is TGCGCCAGCAGCTTGGATGTTAGCGAGCAGTTCTTC.

V and J are TRBV19 and TRBJ1-4, with 7 bases identical to TRBD1. Germline-derived CDR1 and CDR2 are LNHDA and SQIVND (reference sequence). There are 14 residues in the CDR3. V trimming: 3 bases; J trimming: 4 bases; junction bases outside the gene matches: 2. The CDR3 spells CASSIWDSNEKLFF. DNA of the CDR3: TGTGCCAGTAGTATCTGGGACAGTAATGAAAAACTGTTTTTT.

The chain is built from TRBV5-6 and TRBJ2-7; D remains unclear. V gave up 6 bases and J gave up 6 bases, with 10 bases separating them. CDR1 and CDR2 (germline): SGHDT, YYEEEE. This CDR3 comprises 11 residues. The CDR3 region is CASTHSGEQYF. In DNA, the CDR3 is TGTGCCAGCACCCACTCTGGCGAGCAGTACTTC.